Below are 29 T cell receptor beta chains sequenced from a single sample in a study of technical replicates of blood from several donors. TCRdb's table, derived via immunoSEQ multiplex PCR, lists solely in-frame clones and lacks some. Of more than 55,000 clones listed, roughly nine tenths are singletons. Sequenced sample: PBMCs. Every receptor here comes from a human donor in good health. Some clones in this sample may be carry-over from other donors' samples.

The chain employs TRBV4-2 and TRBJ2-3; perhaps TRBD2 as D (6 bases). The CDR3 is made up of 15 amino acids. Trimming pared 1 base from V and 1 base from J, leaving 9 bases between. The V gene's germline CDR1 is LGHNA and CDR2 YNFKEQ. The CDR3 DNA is TGTGCCAGCAGCCAAGCTCGACTAGGCACAGATACGCAGTATTTT. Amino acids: CASSQARLGTDTQYF.

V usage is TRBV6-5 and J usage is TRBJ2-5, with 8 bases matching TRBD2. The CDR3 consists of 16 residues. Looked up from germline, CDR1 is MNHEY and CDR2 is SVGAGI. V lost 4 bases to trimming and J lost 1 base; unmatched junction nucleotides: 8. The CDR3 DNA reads TGTGCCAGCAGTTTCCTGAGCGGGGGCCTCCAAGAGACCCAGTACTTC. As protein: CASSFLSGGLQETQYF.

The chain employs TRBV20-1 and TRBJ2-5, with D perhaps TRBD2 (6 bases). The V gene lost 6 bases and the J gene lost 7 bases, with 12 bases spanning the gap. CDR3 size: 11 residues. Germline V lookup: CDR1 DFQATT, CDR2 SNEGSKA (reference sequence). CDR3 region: CSADPGGTQYF. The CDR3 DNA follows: TGCAGTGCCGACCCCGGGGGGACCCAGTACTTC.

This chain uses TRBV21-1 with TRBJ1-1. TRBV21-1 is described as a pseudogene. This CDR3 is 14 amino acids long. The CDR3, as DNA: TGTGCCAGCAGCAAAGCGCCGGGTGGGACTGAAGCTTTCTTT. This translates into CASSKAPGGTEAFF.

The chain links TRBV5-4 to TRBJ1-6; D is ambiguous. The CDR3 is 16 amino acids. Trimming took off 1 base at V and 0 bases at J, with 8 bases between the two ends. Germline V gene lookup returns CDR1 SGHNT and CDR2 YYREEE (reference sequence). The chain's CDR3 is CASSLLRSSYNSPLHF. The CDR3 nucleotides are TGTGCCAGCAGCTTGCTACGGAGCTCCTATAATTCACCCCTCCACTTT.

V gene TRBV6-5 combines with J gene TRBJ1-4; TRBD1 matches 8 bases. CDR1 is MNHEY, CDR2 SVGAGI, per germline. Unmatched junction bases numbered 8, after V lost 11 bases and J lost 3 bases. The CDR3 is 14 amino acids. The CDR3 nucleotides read TGTGCCGGAGACCAGGGACAGGCTAATGAAAAACTGTTTTTT. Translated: CAGDQGQANEKLFF.

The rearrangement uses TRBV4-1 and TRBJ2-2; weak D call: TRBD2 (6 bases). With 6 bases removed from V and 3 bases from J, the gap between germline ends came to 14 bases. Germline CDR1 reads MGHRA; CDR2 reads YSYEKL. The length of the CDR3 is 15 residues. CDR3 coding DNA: TGCGCCAGCAGGGGTGGTAGCGGCTACACCGGGGAGCTGTTTTTT. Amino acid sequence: CASRGGSGYTGELFF.

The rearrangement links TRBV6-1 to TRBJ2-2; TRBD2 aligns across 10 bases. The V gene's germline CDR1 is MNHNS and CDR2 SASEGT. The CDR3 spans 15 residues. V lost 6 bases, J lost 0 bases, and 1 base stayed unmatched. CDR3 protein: CASRGTSANTGELFF. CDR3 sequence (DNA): TGTGCCAGCAGGGGGACTAGCGCGAACACCGGGGAGCTGTTTTTT.

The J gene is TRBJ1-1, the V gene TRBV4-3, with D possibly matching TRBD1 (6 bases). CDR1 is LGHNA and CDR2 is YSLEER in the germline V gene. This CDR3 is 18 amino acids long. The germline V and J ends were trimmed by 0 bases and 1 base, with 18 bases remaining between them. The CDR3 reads CASSQDFQGYSQNTEAFF. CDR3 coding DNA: TGCGCCAGCAGCCAAGATTTCCAGGGGTATTCACAGAACACTGAAGCTTTCTTT.

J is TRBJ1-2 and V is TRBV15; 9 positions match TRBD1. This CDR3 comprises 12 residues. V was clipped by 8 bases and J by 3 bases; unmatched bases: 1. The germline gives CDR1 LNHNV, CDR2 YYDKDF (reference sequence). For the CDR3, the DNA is TGTGCCACCGGGACAGGGTACTATGGCTACACCTTC. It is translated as CATGTGYYGYTF.

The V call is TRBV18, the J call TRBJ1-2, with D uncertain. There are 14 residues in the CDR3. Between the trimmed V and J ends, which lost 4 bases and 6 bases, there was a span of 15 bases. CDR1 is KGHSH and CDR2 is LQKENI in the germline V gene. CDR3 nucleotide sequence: TGTGCCAGCTCACGATCGGTGAGGGAGGATGGCTACACCTTC. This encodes CASSRSVREDGYTF.

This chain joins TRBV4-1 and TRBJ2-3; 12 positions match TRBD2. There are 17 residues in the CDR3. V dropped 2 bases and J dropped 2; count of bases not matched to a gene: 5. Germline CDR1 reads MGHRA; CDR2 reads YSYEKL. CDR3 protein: CASSQLAGGPNTDTQYF. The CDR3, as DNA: TGCGCCAGCAGCCAACTAGCGGGAGGGCCAAACACAGATACGCAGTATTTT.

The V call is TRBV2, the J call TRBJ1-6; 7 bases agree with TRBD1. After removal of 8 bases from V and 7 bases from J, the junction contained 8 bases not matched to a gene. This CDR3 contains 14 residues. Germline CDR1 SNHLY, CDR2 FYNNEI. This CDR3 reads CASGRTGRNSPLHF. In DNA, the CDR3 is TGTGCCAGCGGTCGGACAGGACGGAATTCACCCCTCCACTTT.

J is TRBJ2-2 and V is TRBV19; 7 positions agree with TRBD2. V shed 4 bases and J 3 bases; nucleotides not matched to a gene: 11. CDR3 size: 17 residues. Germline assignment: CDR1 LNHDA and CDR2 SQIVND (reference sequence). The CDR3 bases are TGTGCCAGTAGTAAGGACGCGGGAGCAGGATACACCGGGGAGCTGTTTTTT. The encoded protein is CASSKDAGAGYTGELFF. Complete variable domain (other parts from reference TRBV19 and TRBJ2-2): DGGITQSPKYLFRKEGQNVTLSCEQNLNHDAMYWYRQDPGQGLRLIYYSQIVNDFQKGDIAEGYSVSREKKESFPLTVTSAQKNPTAFYLCASSKDAGAGYTGELFFGEGSRLTVL.

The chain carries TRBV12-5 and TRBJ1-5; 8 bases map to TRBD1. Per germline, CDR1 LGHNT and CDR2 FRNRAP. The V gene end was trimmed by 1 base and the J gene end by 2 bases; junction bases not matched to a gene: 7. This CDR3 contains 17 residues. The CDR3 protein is CASGLAAGTGGNQPQHF. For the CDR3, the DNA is TGTGCTAGTGGTTTGGCAGCGGGGACAGGAGGCAATCAGCCCCAGCATTTT.

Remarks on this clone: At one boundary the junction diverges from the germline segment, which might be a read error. CDR3 DNA: TGCAGTGCTAGAATCTCCCACGAGCAGTACTTC. Translating gives CSARISHEQYF. This chain joins TRBV20-1 and TRBJ2-7; D unresolved. Germline V gene data show CDR1 as DFQATT and CDR2 as SNEGSKA (reference sequence). The CDR3 is 11 residues long.

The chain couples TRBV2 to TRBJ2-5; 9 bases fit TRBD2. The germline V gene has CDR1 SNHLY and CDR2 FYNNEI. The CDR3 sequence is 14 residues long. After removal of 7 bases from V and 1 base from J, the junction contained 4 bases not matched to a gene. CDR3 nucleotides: TGTGCCAGCAAGGGAGCGGGGGGCCAAGAGACCCAGTACTTC. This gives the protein CASKGAGGQETQYF.

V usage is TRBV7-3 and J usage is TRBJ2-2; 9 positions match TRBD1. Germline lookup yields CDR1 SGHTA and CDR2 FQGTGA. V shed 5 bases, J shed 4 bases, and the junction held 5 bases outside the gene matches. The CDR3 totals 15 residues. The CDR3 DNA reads TGTGCCAGCAGCCGGGACAGGGAATCCACCGGGGAGCTGTTTTTT. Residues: CASSRDRESTGELFF. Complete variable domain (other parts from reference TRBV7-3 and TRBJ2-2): GAGVSQTPSNKVTEKGKYVELRCDPISGHTALYWYRQSLGQGPEFLIYFQGTGAADDSGLPNDRFFAVRPEGSVSTLKIQRTERGDSAVYLCASSRDRESTGELFFGEGSRLTVL.

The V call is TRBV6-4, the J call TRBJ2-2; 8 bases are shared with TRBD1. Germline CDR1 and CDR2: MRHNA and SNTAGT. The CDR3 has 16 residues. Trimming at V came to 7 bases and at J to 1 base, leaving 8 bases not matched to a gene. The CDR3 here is CASNPGQGRNTGELFF. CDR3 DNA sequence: TGTGCCAGCAACCCTGGACAGGGCCGGAACACCGGGGAGCTGTTTTTT.

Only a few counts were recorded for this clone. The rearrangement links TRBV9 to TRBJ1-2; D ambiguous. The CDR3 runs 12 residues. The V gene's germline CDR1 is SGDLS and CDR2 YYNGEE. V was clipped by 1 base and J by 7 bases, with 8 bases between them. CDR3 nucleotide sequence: TGTGCCAGCAGCGTACTCGGGTCTGGCTACACCTTC. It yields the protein CASSVLGSGYTF. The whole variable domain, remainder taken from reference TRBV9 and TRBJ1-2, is DSGVTQTPKHLITATGQRVTLRCSPRSGDLSVYWYQQSLDQGLQFLIQYYNGEERAKGNILERFSAQQFPDLHSELNLSSLELGDSALYFCASSVLGSGYTFGSGTRLTVV.

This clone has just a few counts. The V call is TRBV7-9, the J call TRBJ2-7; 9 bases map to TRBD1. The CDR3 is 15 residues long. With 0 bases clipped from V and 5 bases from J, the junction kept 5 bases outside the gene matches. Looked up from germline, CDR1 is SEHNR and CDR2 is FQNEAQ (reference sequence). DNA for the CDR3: TGTGCCAGCAGCTTAGCGACAGGGGGGAGGAACGAGCAGTACTTC. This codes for CASSLATGGRNEQYF.

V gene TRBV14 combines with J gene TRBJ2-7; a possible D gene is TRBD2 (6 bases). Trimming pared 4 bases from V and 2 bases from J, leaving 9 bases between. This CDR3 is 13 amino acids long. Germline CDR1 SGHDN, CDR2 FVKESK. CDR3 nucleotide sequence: TGTGCCAGCAGCCTTAGCGGACCCTACGAGCAGTACTTC. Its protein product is CASSLSGPYEQYF. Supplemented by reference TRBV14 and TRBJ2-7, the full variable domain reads EAGVTQFPSHSVIEKGQTVTLRCDPISGHDNLYWYRRVMGKEIKFLLHFVKESKQDESGMPNNRFLAERTGGTYSTLKVQPAELEDSGVYFCASSLSGPYEQYFGPGTRLTVT.

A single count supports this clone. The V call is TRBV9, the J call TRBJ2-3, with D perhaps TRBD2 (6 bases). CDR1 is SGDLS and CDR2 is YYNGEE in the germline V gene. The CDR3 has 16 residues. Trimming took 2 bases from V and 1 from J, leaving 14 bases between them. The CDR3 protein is CASSVLEGSGTDTQYF. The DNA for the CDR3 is TGTGCCAGCAGCGTTTTGGAGGGGAGCGGCACAGATACGCAGTATTTT.

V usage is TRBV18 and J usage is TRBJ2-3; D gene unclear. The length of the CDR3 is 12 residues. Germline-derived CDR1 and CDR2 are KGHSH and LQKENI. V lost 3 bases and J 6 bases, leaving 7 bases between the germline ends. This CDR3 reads CASSPSTDTQYF. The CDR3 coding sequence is TGTGCCAGCTCACCCTCTACGGATACGCAGTATTTT.

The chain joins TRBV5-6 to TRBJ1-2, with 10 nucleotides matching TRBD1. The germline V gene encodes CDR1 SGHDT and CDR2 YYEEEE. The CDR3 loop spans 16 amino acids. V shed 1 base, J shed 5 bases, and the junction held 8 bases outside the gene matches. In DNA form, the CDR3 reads TGTGCCAGCAGCTTGAGACAGGGGGCGGATGGGTATGGCTACACCTTC. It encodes CASSLRQGADGYGYTF.

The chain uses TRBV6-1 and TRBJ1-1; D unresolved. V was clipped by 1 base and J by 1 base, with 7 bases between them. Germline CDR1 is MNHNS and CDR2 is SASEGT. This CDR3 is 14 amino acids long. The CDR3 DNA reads TGTGCCAGCAGTGAAGGTTCGGGGAACACTGAAGCTTTCTTT. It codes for CASSEGSGNTEAFF.

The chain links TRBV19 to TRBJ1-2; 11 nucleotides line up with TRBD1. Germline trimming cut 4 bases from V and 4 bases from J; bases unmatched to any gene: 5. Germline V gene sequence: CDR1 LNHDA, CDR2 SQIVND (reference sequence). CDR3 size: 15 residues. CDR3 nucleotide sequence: TGTGCCAGTAGTACCTCGGGACAGGGGGGCTATGGCTACACCTTC. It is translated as CASSTSGQGGYGYTF.

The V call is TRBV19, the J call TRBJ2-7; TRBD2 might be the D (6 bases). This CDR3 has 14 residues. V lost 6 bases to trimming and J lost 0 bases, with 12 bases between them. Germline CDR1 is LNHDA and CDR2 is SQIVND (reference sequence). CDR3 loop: CASRTGTDSYEQYF. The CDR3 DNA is TGTGCCAGTAGGACCGGGACTGACTCCTACGAGCAGTACTTC.

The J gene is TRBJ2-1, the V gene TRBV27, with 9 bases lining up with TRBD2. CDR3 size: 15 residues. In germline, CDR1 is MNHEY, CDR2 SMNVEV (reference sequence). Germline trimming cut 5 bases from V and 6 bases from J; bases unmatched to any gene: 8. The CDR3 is CASSTLAGLRNEQFF. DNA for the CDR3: TGTGCCAGCAGTACCCTAGCGGGACTTCGCAATGAGCAGTTCTTC.